These 10 T cell receptor beta chains originate from one sample sequenced in a study of cytomegalovirus exposure and HLA in healthy donors. Only in-frame clones appear in the TCRdb table, and some are missing; sequencing was by immunoSEQ multiplex PCR. The table shows 90,000 to 150,000 clones, with approximately 87% occurring only once. Sequencing used PBMCs. These receptors were taken from a woman aged 18-29 years in good health and CMV-seropositive.

The J gene is TRBJ1-3, the V gene TRBV6-5; D may be TRBD1 (5 bases). V dropped 10 bases and J dropped 6 bases, with 19 bases sitting between them. CDR3 length: 14 amino acids. Germline V gene sequence: CDR1 MNHEY, CDR2 SVGAGI. The CDR3 is CATDFQGRENTIYF. CDR3 bases: TGTGCCACCGATTTTCAGGGTCGAGAAAACACCATATATTTT.

J is TRBJ1-6 and V is TRBV7-3; weak D call: TRBD1 (5 bases). From germline, CDR1 is SGHTA and CDR2 FQGTGA. Trimming shortened V by 5 bases and J by 10 bases, and 12 bases separated the two germline ends. The CDR3 length is 13 residues. CDR3 in DNA: TGTGCCAGCAGCCCTGGCGGGGCGTCACCCCTCCACTTT. Translating gives CASSPGGASPLHF.

Note on this clone: A read error may produce the germline difference seen at one junction end. The chain has TRBV7-7 and TRBJ2-5, with a weak D call TRBD1 (6 bases). The CDR3 runs 15 residues. Per germline, CDR1 SSHAT and CDR2 FNYEAQ (reference sequence). CDR3 nucleotide sequence: TGTGCTAGCAGCTTAACAGGACAGCGACAAGAGACCCAGTACTTC. Translated: CASSLTGQRQETQYF.

The J gene is TRBJ1-4, the V gene TRBV19, with D hard to call. Germline loops: CDR1 LNHDA, CDR2 SQIVND (reference sequence). This CDR3 spans 13 amino acids. Trimming took 6 bases from V and 0 from J, leaving 5 bases between them. In DNA form, the CDR3 reads TGTGCCAGTAGACATCCAACTAATGAAAAACTGTTTTTT. It is translated as CASRHPTNEKLFF.

This chain connects TRBV2 to TRBJ1-1, with D uncertain. The germline V gene encodes CDR1 SNHLY and CDR2 FYNNEI. This CDR3 has 13 amino acids. V was shortened by 2 bases and J by 6 bases, with 10 bases between the two germline ends. The CDR3 nucleotides read TGTGCCAGCAGTGAAAGAGGCCTCGCTGAAGCTTTCTTT. Its protein product is CASSERGLAEAFF.

CDR3 sequence (DNA): TGTGCCAGCAGTTACTCCCTAGCGGGAGTTTCCTACGAGCAGTACTTC. It codes for CASSYSLAGVSYEQYF. The chain carries TRBV6-5 and TRBJ2-7; 10 nucleotides align to TRBD2. V lost 0 bases and J lost 1; bases outside the gene matches: 3. The CDR3 loop spans 16 amino acids. Germline assignment: CDR1 MNHEY and CDR2 SVGAGI.

The J gene is TRBJ1-5, the V gene TRBV18; TRBD1 matches 7 bases. Germline assignment: CDR1 KGHSH and CDR2 LQKENI. The CDR3 is 15 amino acids. V was pared by 3 bases and J by 7 bases, with 9 bases of the junction left unmatched. The CDR3 DNA reads TGTGCCAGCTCACCTGGAGTAGGGGGCAGCCAGCCCCAGCATTTT. It yields the protein CASSPGVGGSQPQHF.

The gene calls are TRBV18 and TRBJ2-1, with D possibly matching TRBD1 (5 bases). The V end lost 8 bases, the J end lost 0 bases, and 14 bases lay between the germline ends. The CDR3 consists of 15 residues. Germline V gene data show CDR1 as KGHSH and CDR2 as LQKENI. The CDR3 loop is CASLLTASSYNEQFF. DNA of the CDR3: TGTGCCAGCCTTCTGACAGCAAGCTCCTACAATGAGCAGTTCTTC.

Turning to this clone: The junction departs from germline at one end; a sequencing error may be responsible. The chain uses TRBV30 and TRBJ2-1, with 8 bases fitting TRBD1. The CDR3 consists of 15 residues. Germline V CDR1 and CDR2: GTSNPN, SVGIG (reference sequence). The CDR3 protein is CAWSAPWTGYTEQFF. CDR3 coding DNA: TGTGCCTGGAGTGCCCCCTGGACAGGGTACACTGAGCAGTTCTTC.

The gene calls are TRBV11-1 and TRBJ2-1; D unresolved. Germline CDR1 SGHAT, CDR2 FQDESV (reference sequence). Trimming left V 7 bases short and J 8 bases short, with 9 bases between. CDR3 length: 11 residues. Written as DNA, the CDR3 is TGTGCCAGCACCTCCAGCGATGAGCAGTTCTTC. Translating it yields CASTSSDEQFF.